The next 32 T cell receptor beta chains were all read from a single sample in a study of identical twins. MiXCR, applied by TCRdb to the 5' RACE reads, yields one record per CDR3 protein. The table includes approximately 1.8 million distinct CDR3 sequences, around 33% detected once. Sequencing input: cord blood. These TCRs come from a newborn girl in good health.

The V gene is TRBV24-1, the J gene TRBJ2-2, with TRBD2 identical over 13 bases. The V and J ends lost 7 bases and 5 bases, in that order; junction bases with no gene match: 9. Germline CDR1 reads KGHDR; CDR2 reads SFDVKD. The CDR3 is 17 residues long. CDR3 sequence reads: CATSERTSGRGTGELFF. In nucleotides, the CDR3 is TGTGCCACCAGCGAAAGGACTAGCGGGAGAGGTACCGGGGAGCTGTTTTTT.

J is TRBJ1-3 and V is TRBV12-3 or TRBV12-4, with a possible D match to TRBD1 (6 bases). V lost 10 bases and J 0 bases, leaving 19 bases between the germline ends. CDR3 size: 16 residues. The CDR3 DNA follows: TGTGCCACCAAAAGGGGGGGAGGCGTCTCTGGAAACACCATATATTTT. It encodes CATKRGGGVSGNTIYF.

On this clonotype: This sequence may be a read error, since a much larger clone differs from it by one base. The rearrangement joins TRBV14 to TRBJ1-2; TRBD1 agrees at 7 bases. The CDR3 runs to 18 residues. J gave up 2 bases and V 4 bases, and 16 bases lay outside the gene matches. Germline V gene lookup returns CDR1 SGHDN and CDR2 FVKESK. In nucleotides, the CDR3 is TGTGCCAGCAGCCCCCGACAGGGACCAAAACCTGAAAACTATGGCTACACCTTC. Residues: CASSPRQGPKPENYGYTF.

The J gene is TRBJ2-5, the V gene TRBV20-1; 10 positions agree with TRBD2. Near its end, the DNA agrees better with TRBJ2-7, so the J call may be wrong. There are 12 residues in the CDR3. CDR1 DFQATT and CDR2 SNEGSKA come from the germline V gene (reference sequence). CDR3 sequence reads: CRLAGASHEQYF. The CDR3 region has the DNA TGCAGGCTAGCGGGAGCCTCTCACGAGCAGTACTTC.

This clonotype was detected once. The chain is built from TRBV4-1 and TRBJ2-1, with 11 bases fitting TRBD2. Germline-derived CDR1 and CDR2 are MGHRA and YSYEKL. The CDR3 sequence is 17 residues long. The trim removed 4 bases at V and 2 bases at J, leaving 7 bases unmatched. The CDR3 DNA reads TGCGCCAGCAGCCCCACCCGACTAGCGGGACCCTACAATGAGCAGTTCTTC. Its protein product is CASSPTRLAGPYNEQFF.

The CDR3 coding sequence is TGTGCCAGCACAGGTACAGGTTTCCCGAACACTGAAGCTTTCTTT. Amino acids: CASTGTGFPNTEAFF. V and J are TRBV6-1 and TRBJ1-1; possibly TRBD1 for D (5 bases). The CDR3 totals 15 residues. The ends were cut back, 7 bases at V and 1 base at J, with 16 bases in the middle. CDR1 MNHNS and CDR2 SASEGT come from the germline V gene.

This clonotype has more than one count but fewer than ten. The chain links TRBV29-1 to TRBJ2-7, with D tentatively TRBD1 (6 bases). The V gene's germline CDR1 is SQVTM and CDR2 ANQGSEA. This CDR3 comprises 13 residues. Trimming took off 7 bases at V and 1 base at J, with 14 bases between the two ends. CDR3 sequence (DNA): TGCAGCGCTACGACAGGCAGATCCTACGAGCAGTACTTC. This sequence encodes CSATTGRSYEQYF.

This clonotype showed up many times. This sequence joins TRBV2 and TRBJ2-3; TRBD1 is a possible D gene (6 bases). CDR3 size: 12 residues. Deletions cut 5 bases from V and 4 bases from J, with 7 bases between. Looked up from germline, CDR1 is SNHLY and CDR2 is FYNNEI. CDR3 loop: CASSNRADTQYF. For the CDR3, the DNA is TGTGCCAGCAGTAACAGGGCAGATACGCAGTATTTT.

CDR3 coding DNA: TGCGCCAGCAGCTCGGAGTGGAATGAGCAGTTCTTC. It codes for CASSSEWNEQFF. The chain combines TRBV5-1 with TRBJ2-1; D uncertain. CDR3 length: 12 amino acids. The V and J ends lost 3 bases and 7 bases respectively, with 8 bases between them. Per germline, CDR1 SGHRS and CDR2 YFSETQ.

This clonotype has only a few counts. This CDR3 is CASSPTVSYNSPLHF. The DNA for the CDR3 is TGTGCCAGCAGTCCGACAGTCAGCTATAATTCACCCCTCCACTTT. This chain connects TRBV12-3 or TRBV12-4 to TRBJ1-6; D is possibly TRBD1 (5 bases). Between the trimmed V and J ends, which lost 5 bases and 3 bases, there was a span of 11 bases. This CDR3 spans 15 amino acids.

Comments on this clonotype: The junction does not match germline at one end; this may be a read error. The CDR3 reads CDSSLVTGTSGHNEQFF. DNA for the CDR3: TGCGACAGCAGCTTGGTTACCGGGACTAGCGGCCACAATGAGCAGTTCTTC. The V and J genes are TRBV5-1 and TRBJ2-1; 11 bases align to TRBD2. The CDR3 is 17 amino acids. Germline CDR1 SGHRS, CDR2 YFSETQ.

The sample holds a few counts of this clonotype. This chain links TRBV2 with TRBJ2-5, with TRBD2 matching over 8 bases. The junction had 3 bases not matched to a gene; V was cut back by 3 bases and J by 3 bases. CDR3 length equals 14 residues. Germline assignment: CDR1 SNHLY and CDR2 FYNNEI. For the CDR3, the DNA is TGTGCCAGCAGTGAGGCGGGGGGCAAAGAGACCCAGTACTTC. Its protein product is CASSEAGGKETQYF.

To note about this clonotype: A much larger clonotype is one base distant, so this may be a read error. The CDR3 region has the DNA TGCAGCGTTGAAGGGACTTTCTCCTACGAGCAGTTCTTC. As protein: CSVEGTFSYEQFF. The chain couples TRBV29-1 to TRBJ2-1, with D tentatively TRBD2 (5 bases). The CDR3 is 13 residues long. V was trimmed by 1 base and J by 10 bases, leaving 14 bases between them. Per the germline V gene, CDR1 is SQVTM and CDR2 is ANQGSEA.

V and J are TRBV5-6 and TRBJ1-1, with D hard to call. With 4 bases removed from V and 0 bases from J, the gap between germline ends came to 13 bases. The CDR3 sequence is 15 residues long. The germline gives CDR1 SGHDT, CDR2 YYEEEE. CDR3 protein: CASSGQNLMNTEAFF. CDR3 DNA: TGTGCCAGCAGCGGGCAGAACCTCATGAACACTGAAGCTTTCTTT. The full variable domain, with the rest looked up from reference TRBV5-6 and TRBJ1-1, is DAGVTQSPTHLIKTRGQQVTLRCSPKSGHDTVSWYQQALGQGPQFIFQYYEEEERQRGNFPDRFSGHQFPNYSSELNVNALLLGDSALYLCASSGQNLMNTEAFFGQGTRLTVV.

This clonotype was detected only a few times. The genes are TRBV29-1 and TRBJ2-1; tentatively, D is TRBD2 (6 bases). The germline V gene has CDR1 SQVTM and CDR2 ANQGSEA. The CDR3 consists of 15 residues. V lost 8 bases to trimming and J lost 1 base, with 18 bases between them. As DNA, the CDR3 is TGCAGCCCGAGAAAGGCGGCGGGATCCTACAATGAGCAGTTCTTC. It codes for CSPRKAAGSYNEQFF.

Only a few counts were recorded for this clonotype. This rearrangement joins TRBV12-5 to TRBJ1-2, with TRBD1 as a possible D gene (6 bases). CDR3 length equals 14 residues. Trimming left V 4 bases short and J 2 bases short, with 11 bases between. The germline V gene encodes CDR1 LGHNT and CDR2 FRNRAP. The CDR3 protein is CASGSATGNYGYTF. CDR3 coding DNA: TGTGCTAGTGGTTCCGCAACAGGGAACTATGGCTACACCTTC.

This clonotype was observed once. The rearrangement links TRBV20-1 to TRBJ2-5; D is ambiguous. The DNA matches TRBJ2-1 better at its end, which makes the J call doubtful. This CDR3 contains 11 residues. Germline V gene sequence: CDR1 DFQATT, CDR2 SNEGSKA (reference sequence). Here the CDR3 DNA reads TGCAGTGCTAGAAACCCACAGACCCAGTTCTTC. It codes for CSARNPQTQFF.

The table lists this clonotype with a count of one. The chain joins TRBV20-1 to TRBJ2-7; TRBD2 aligns across 9 bases. This CDR3 has 15 amino acids. J lost 7 bases, V lost 5 bases, and 15 bases had no gene match. In germline, CDR1 is DFQATT, CDR2 SNEGSKA (reference sequence). CDR3 protein: CSAPPGLAGRNEQYF. DNA of the CDR3: TGCAGTGCTCCCCCGGGACTAGCAGGGAGGAATGAGCAGTACTTC.

The chain joins TRBV4-1 to TRBJ2-3; TRBD1 is a possible D gene (6 bases). Deletions cut 5 bases from V and 1 base from J, with 13 bases between. Germline loops: CDR1 MGHRA, CDR2 YSYEKL. The CDR3 is made up of 15 amino acids. The CDR3 nucleotides are TGCGCCAGCAGCTTTACAGGGTTTCGCACAGATACGCAGTATTTT. Translating gives CASSFTGFRTDTQYF.

This clonotype has a handful of counts. This sequence joins TRBV4-2 and TRBJ1-4; unclear D gene. V was clipped by 2 bases and J by 5 bases, with 12 bases between them. The CDR3 has 15 amino acids. Germline loops: CDR1 LGHNA, CDR2 YNFKEQ. CDR3 residues: CASSQTIRENEKLFF. The CDR3 DNA follows: TGTGCCAGCAGCCAAACTATCCGGGAGAATGAAAAACTGTTTTTT.

This clonotype has only a few counts. This chain joins TRBV20-1 and TRBJ2-1, with TRBD1 identical over 8 bases. The CDR3 is made up of 14 amino acids. Losses at the gene ends were 7 bases for V and 6 bases for J; bases not matched to a gene: 11. Germline CDR1 DFQATT, CDR2 SNEGSKA (reference sequence). The CDR3 sequence: CSVTGGEGANEQFF. Here the CDR3 DNA reads TGCAGTGTCACAGGGGGTGAGGGAGCCAATGAGCAGTTCTTC.

This clonotype has only a few counts. The V call is TRBV7-9, the J call TRBJ2-2, with a tentative D call TRBD2 (5 bases). This CDR3 spans 18 amino acids. Trimming left V 1 base short and J 1 base short, with 16 bases between. Germline V gene lookup returns CDR1 SEHNR and CDR2 FQNEAQ (reference sequence). DNA of the CDR3: TGTGCCAGCAGCTTAGAGGTGGGAGTGAGCGTGAACACCGGGGAGCTGTTTTTT. It codes for CASSLEVGVSVNTGELFF.

V gene TRBV7-9 combines with J gene TRBJ2-3; 9 bases align to TRBD2. The V segment lost 3 bases and the J segment 2 bases; nucleotides outside the gene matches: 9. The CDR3 length is 17 residues. Germline CDR1 reads SEHNR; CDR2 reads FQNEAQ (reference sequence). The CDR3 sequence: CASSLGSLAGPTDTQYF. The CDR3 coding sequence is TGTGCCAGCAGCTTGGGTTCCCTAGCGGGACCCACAGATACGCAGTATTTT.

In its sample, this clonotype was seen a few times. The chain has TRBV20-1 and TRBJ1-4; 7 nucleotides line up with TRBD1. This CDR3 region has 14 residues. J was trimmed by 8 bases and V by 4 bases; bases with no gene match: 10. Germline V gene sequence: CDR1 DFQATT, CDR2 SNEGSKA (reference sequence). The CDR3 DNA is TGCAGTGCTACAGGACAGGTTATCGGGGAAAAACTGTTTTTT. This sequence encodes CSATGQVIGEKLFF.

The chain carries TRBV20-1 and TRBJ2-1, with 7 nucleotides matching TRBD1. CDR1 and CDR2 (germline): DFQATT, SNEGSKA (reference sequence). Trimming cost V 3 bases and J 13 bases; bases outside gene matches: 24. The CDR3 is 17 amino acids. The CDR3 coding sequence is TGCAGTGCTAGTCTTTTTCTTCTACAGGGGTGGATTGAGACCCAGTTCTTC. Translation: CSASLFLLQGWIETQFF.

This sequence joins TRBV11-2 and TRBJ2-1, with 13 bases fitting TRBD2. Germline values: CDR1 SGHAT, CDR2 FQNNGV. The CDR3 loop spans 17 amino acids. Trimming at V came to 5 bases and at J to 6 bases, leaving 10 bases not matched to a gene. Written as DNA, the CDR3 is TGTGCCAGCAGCATACGGTCCGGGACTAGCGGGATCAATGAGCAGTTCTTC. Its protein is CASSIRSGTSGINEQFF.

This clonotype was counted only a few times. The chain carries TRBV10-3 and TRBJ2-3; 13 bases line up with TRBD2. The germline V gene encodes CDR1 ENHRY and CDR2 SYGVKD. The CDR3 consists of 14 residues. Trimming removed 9 bases from V and 5 bases from J; junction bases left unmatched: 5. The CDR3 here is CAIGLAGAGDTQYF. The CDR3 DNA sequence: TGTGCCATTGGACTAGCGGGAGCTGGAGATACGCAGTATTTT.

The chain joins TRBV15 to TRBJ2-1; the D is unclear. The CDR3 is 15 residues long. Trimming cost V 8 bases and J 3 bases, with 17 bases left between them. Germline CDR1 is LNHNV and CDR2 is YYDKDF (reference sequence). This CDR3 reads CATLPGLVVYNEQFF. CDR3 bases: TGTGCCACCCTACCTGGGCTAGTTGTCTACAATGAGCAGTTCTTC. The full variable domain, rest sourced from reference TRBV15 and TRBJ2-1, is DAMVIQNPRYQVTQFGKPVTLSCSQTLNHNVMYWYQQKSSQAPKLLFHYYDKDFNNEADTPDNFQSRRPNTSFCFLDIRSPGLGDTAMYLCATLPGLVVYNEQFFGPGTRLTVL.

The chain employs TRBV3-1 and TRBJ2-7, with D possibly being TRBD1 or TRBD2 (5 bases each). Germline loops: CDR1 LGHDT, CDR2 YNNKEL (reference sequence). Trimming took off 10 bases at V and 4 bases at J, with 17 bases between the two ends. The CDR3 contains 13 residues. The CDR3 spells CATRDAVEYEQYF. CDR3 bases: TGTGCCACCCGGGACGCTGTGGAGTACGAGCAGTACTTC.

The sample holds a few counts of this clonotype. The chain is built from TRBV4-2 and TRBJ2-5, with TRBD2 identical over 11 bases. Trimming cost V 2 bases and J 5 bases; bases outside gene matches: 1. This CDR3 has 14 residues. CDR1 and CDR2 from the germline V gene are LGHNA and YNFKEQ. The CDR3 spells CASSQIAGGETQYF. CDR3 DNA sequence: TGTGCCAGCAGCCAAATAGCGGGGGGGGAGACCCAGTACTTC.

The chain joins TRBV11-2 to TRBJ1-2; D uncertain. The V gene lost 5 bases and the J gene lost 0 bases, with 7 bases spanning the gap. The CDR3 has 13 residues. Germline V gene data show CDR1 as SGHAT and CDR2 as FQNNGV. CDR3 nucleotide sequence: TGTGCCAGCAGCCCAAAAACTAACTATGGCTACACCTTC. Protein sequence: CASSPKTNYGYTF.

A word on this clonotype: Given a much more abundant clone one base away, this may be a read error. Because it lacks the conserved phenylalanine or tryptophan at the end, this CDR3 is likely a read error. The rearrangement uses TRBV20-1 and TRBJ2-7; TRBD1 matches at 7 bases. The CDR3 is 13 amino acids. The germline V gene encodes CDR1 DFQATT and CDR2 SNEGSKA (reference sequence). The V segment lost 5 bases and the J segment 0 bases; nucleotides outside the gene matches: 4. This CDR3 reads CSARRDSSYEQYL. CDR3 sequence (DNA): TGCAGTGCTCGCCGGGACAGCTCCTACGAGCAGTACTTA.